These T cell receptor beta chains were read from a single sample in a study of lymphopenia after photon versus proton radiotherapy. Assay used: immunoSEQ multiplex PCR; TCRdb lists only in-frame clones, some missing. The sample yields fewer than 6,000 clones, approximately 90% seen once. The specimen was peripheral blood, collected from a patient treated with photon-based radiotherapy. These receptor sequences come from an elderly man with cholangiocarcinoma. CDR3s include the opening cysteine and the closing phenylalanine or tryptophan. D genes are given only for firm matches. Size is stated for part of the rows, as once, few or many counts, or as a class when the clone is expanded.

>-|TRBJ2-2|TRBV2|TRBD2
TGTGCCAGCAGCTGGGCCCGACTAGCGGGGGGGCACACCGGGGAGCTGTTTTTT
CASSWARLAGGHTGELFF
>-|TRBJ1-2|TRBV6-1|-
TGTGCCAGCAGTGAACAGGGCTGGTATGGCTACACCTTC
CASSEQGWYGYTF
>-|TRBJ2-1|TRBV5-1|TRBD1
TGCGCCAGCAGCCCCGGGACAGGGAACAATGAGCAGTTCTTC
CASSPGTGNNEQFF
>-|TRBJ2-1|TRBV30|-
TGTGCCTGGAGTGTAAGTCTAGCAAATGAGCAGTTCTTC
CAWSVSLANEQFF
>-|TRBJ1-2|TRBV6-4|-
TGTGCCAGCAGACTCGACAGCGCCGGGGGCTACACCTTC
CASRLDSAGGYTF
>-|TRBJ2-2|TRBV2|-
TGTGCCAGCAGTGAATTAGGGACAACGAACACCGGGGAGCTGTTTTTT
CASSELGTTNTGELFF
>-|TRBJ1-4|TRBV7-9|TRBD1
TGTGCCAGCAGCCCACCGACAGGGGGCAACGAAAAACTGTTTTTT
CASSPPTGGNEKLFF
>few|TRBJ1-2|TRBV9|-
TGTGCCAGCAGCGTAGCAGGGGCCCTCGGTGCTAACTATGGCTACACCTTC
CASSVAGALGANYGYTF
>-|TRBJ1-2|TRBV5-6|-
TGTGCCAGCAGCGGATCAGGTGGGAGGCCTTATGGCTACACCTTC
CASSGSGGRPYGYTF
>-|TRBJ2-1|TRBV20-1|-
TGCAGTGCTAGTCGGGCAAATGAGCAGTTCTTC
CSASRANEQFF
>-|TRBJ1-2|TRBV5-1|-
TGCGCCAGCAGCTTGCCCCAGGGTTTGGACTACTATGGCTACACCTTC
CASSLPQGLDYYGYTF
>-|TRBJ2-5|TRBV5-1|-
TGCGCCAGCAGCTTGGGGACGACGGTCCACCAAGAGACCCAGTACTTC
CASSLGTTVHQETQYF
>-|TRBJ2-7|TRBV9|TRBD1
TGTGCCAGCAGCGCACTCCCCGGGACAGGCTTCTCCTACGAGCAGTACTTC
CASSALPGTGFSYEQYF
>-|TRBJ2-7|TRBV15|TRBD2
TGTGCCACCAGCAGGGAATTAGCGGGGGGACAATCCTACGAGCAGTACTTC
CATSRELAGGQSYEQYF